The present T cell receptor beta chain was sequenced within a study of shared clonotypes between healthy human individuals. Clones were sequenced by immunoSEQ multiplex PCR, and TCRdb holds only the in-frame ones, with some missing. This sample yields millions of clones, of which approximately 95% are seen a single time; 0.39% belongs to the top ten. This CDR3 has 11 amino acids. V was trimmed by 3 bases and J by 12 bases, leaving 15 bases between them. Per germline, CDR1 DFQATT and CDR2 SNEGSKA (reference sequence). The chain uses TRBV20-1 and TRBJ2-7, with D possibly TRBD2 on 5 matching bases. Sequenced sample: naive CD4+ T cells from PBMCs. Subset noted: CD45RA+ positively selected. This TCR came from a man aged 18 to 35 in good health. Some clones in this sample may be carry-over from other donors' samples. In DNA, the CDR3 is TGCAGTGCTAGGCTGGCGGGTCCACCGTACTTC. It codes for CSARLAGPPYF.